The present entry profiles one T cell receptor (beta chain) with its context. Its antigen is not known. The authors incorporated unique molecular identifiers into the TCR beta cDNA libraries. Each sample of 1 to 10 million input T cells yielded roughly 0.5 million cDNA molecules, so each molecule approximated one T cell. TCRdb used MiXCR to reprocess the PCR reads, holding one entry per CDR3 protein. The sample records more than 500,000 distinct CDR3 sequences, around a third being singletons. V was cut by 1 base and J by 3 bases, with 9 bases left in between. CDR1 ENHRY and CDR2 SYGVKD come from the germline V gene. This CDR3 has 15 residues. The sample originates from a study of post-analysis software for immune sequencing data. Findings of the study overall: For normalized Chao1 diversity, multiple sclerosis patients scored significantly lower than controls did. Patients carried a few TRBV segments more frequently than controls did, and TRBV5-6, TRBV5-1 and TRBV20-1 were among them.

The gene calls are TRBV10-3 and TRBJ2-2, with D unclear. Input material: blood. The clonotype was recovered from a girl under 18 with multiple sclerosis. CDR3: CAISEFLEYTGELFF. CDR3 nucleotides: TGTGCCATCAGTGAGTTCCTAGAATACACCGGGGAGCTGTTTTTT.